This record covers a single T cell receptor beta chain. Cells sorted as Tregs were CD4+, CD25+ and CD127-/low. MiXCR, applied by TCRdb to the 5' RACE reads, yields one record per CDR3 protein. The repertoire consists of over 8,000 distinct CDR3 sequences, with around a third occurring once and the leading ten covering about 5.7%. The sequence was collected from a female donor with breast cancer. The sample comprised Tregs sorted from blood.

DNA of the CDR3: TGCGCCAGCAGCCCTGGGACCGGGGGTGAAAAACTGTTTTTT. Protein: CASSPGTGGEKLFF. The rearrangement uses TRBV5-1 and TRBJ1-4; tentatively, D is TRBD1 (5 bases). The CDR3 sequence is 14 residues long. Germline V gene data show CDR1 as SGHRS and CDR2 as YFSETQ. Trimming took 4 bases from V and 7 from J, leaving 14 bases between them. Drawing the rest from reference TRBV5-1 and TRBJ1-4, the complete variable domain is KAGVTQTPRYLIKTRGQQVTLSCSPISGHRSVSWYQQTPGQGLQFLFEYFSETQRNKGNFPGRFSGRQFSNSRSEMNVSTLELGDSALYLCASSPGTGGEKLFFGSGTQLSVL.